This TCR beta chain was found in a study of T cell repertoires in cytomegalovirus infection. MiXCR was run by TCRdb on the reads, yielding one entry per CDR3 protein. The sample comprises fewer than 300,000 distinct CDR3 sequences, under 30% of which are singletons, and more than 11% rests with the top ten. Trimming stripped 4 bases from V and 7 bases from J, with 14 bases between. Germline CDR1 and CDR2: LNHNV and YYDKDF (reference sequence). This CDR3 region has 15 residues. This TCR was sampled from a human donor in good health (CMV status not recorded). Some clones in this sample may be carry-over from other donors' samples. Sequences were obtained from PBMCs. The J gene is TRBJ1-6, the V gene TRBV15; D may be TRBD1 (5 bases). The CDR3 loop is CATSISGQGNSPLHF. Written as DNA, the CDR3 is TGTGCCACCAGCATTTCCGGACAAGGCAATTCACCCCTCCACTTT.